This T cell receptor beta chain was profiled in a study of cytomegalovirus exposure and HLA in healthy donors. This CDR3 spans 18 amino acids. With V trimmed by 3 bases and J by 3 bases, 14 bases remained unmatched. Germline CDR1 is SGHTA and CDR2 is FQGNSA. The study ran its PCR with 60 Vbeta and 13 Jbeta primers. In the authors' methods: As a later analysis found, there were 78 million or so unique TCR beta chains, of which some 9.9 million were shared. The protocol was immunoSEQ multiplex PCR, while the TCRdb copy is restricted to in-frame clones and leaves out a portion. V and J calls and clone size come straight from that table; D and trimming were deduced from the DNA. This table holds fewer than 200,000 clones, about nine tenths found once. Study observations and caveats: Follow-up analysis seemed to connect common viral pathogens with several of the most significant clusters identified. The majority of CMV-associated TCR beta chains were reported as apparently HLA-restricted in a later analysis.

Every donor was a healthy person donating bone marrow. On this clone: Its specificity is not known.

The chain employs TRBV7-2 and TRBJ2-7; 10 positions match TRBD2. The sample consisted of PBMCs. This TCR derives from a boy aged 2 to 10 in good health and CMV-seronegative. CDR3 region: CASSFNPSGRRYDYEQYF. The CDR3 DNA reads TGTGCCAGCAGCTTTAACCCTAGCGGGAGAAGGTATGACTACGAGCAGTACTTC.